A selection of T cell receptor beta chains follows, all from one sample in a study of T cells in Graves' hyperthyroidism and ophthalmopathy. TCRdb reanalysed the multiplex PCR reads using MiXCR and keeps one entry per CDR3 protein. Of a few hundred thousand distinct CDR3 sequences detected, 11% to 15% appear once; the ten largest clones hold roughly 5.5%. Source material: blood. These receptor sequences come from a young woman with Graves' hyperthyroidism that later progressed to Graves' ophthalmopathy. Each CDR3 is given with its conserved first and last residue. Fields, in order: J gene, clone size, D gene, V gene, CDR3 protein, CDR3 DNA. A D gene is named only where the DNA matches it firmly. A clone size is listed for some rows: how often the clone was seen (once, few, many), or a class if it is expanded.

TRBJ2-5 many . TRBV20-1 CSASGAQRVQETQYF TGCAGTGCTTCCGGGGCGCAGCGAGTCCAAGAGACCCAGTACTTC
TRBJ2-5 many TRBD2 TRBV7-9 CASSYGREGETQYF TGTGCCAGCAGCTATGGTAGGGAGGGCGAGACCCAGTACTTC
TRBJ1-1 many . TRBV10-3 CAIMKTGPNTEAFF TGTGCCATCATGAAGACAGGACCGAACACTGAAGCTTTCTTT
TRBJ1-4 . TRBD1 TRBV12-3/TRBV12-4 CASTVIQQGVNEKLFF TGTGCCAGCACAGTAATACAGCAGGGGGTGAATGAAAAACTGTTTTTT
TRBJ2-2 . . TRBV6-2/TRBV6-3 CAIRSGSARELFF TGTGCCATTCGCTCCGGGAGCGCCAGGGAGCTGTTTTTT
TRBJ2-1 . TRBD2 TRBV11-2 CASSPRWASGRLNEQFF TGTGCCAGCAGCCCGCGTTGGGCTAGCGGGAGGCTTAATGAGCAGTTCTTC
TRBJ2-5 many . TRBV28 CASSSRAKKWETQYF TGTGCCAGCAGTTCCCGGGCCAAAAAATGGGAGACCCAGTACTTC
TRBJ2-3 few TRBD2 TRBV12-5 CASGLGGLGSPTDTQYF TGTGCTAGTGGTTTGGGGGGACTAGGCTCACCCACAGATACGCAGTATTTT
TRBJ1-1 many . TRBV4-1 CASSQTGTGMNTEAFF TGCGCCAGCAGCCAAACCGGGACGGGGATGAACACTGAAGCTTTCTTT
TRBJ1-1 . . TRBV12-3/TRBV12-4 CASSFRGEVYIHTEAFF TGTGCCAGCAGTTTCAGGGGTGAGGTCTACATTCACACTGAAGCTTTCTTT
TRBJ1-2 . . TRBV28 CASSRGETDGYTF TGTGCCAGCAGTCGCGGGGAGACGGATGGCTACACCTTC
TRBJ1-1 few . TRBV6-5 CASSYSIQATEAFF TGTGCCAGCAGTTACTCGATTCAGGCGACTGAAGCTTTCTTT
TRBJ2-1 many . TRBV7-3 CASSLTGSAYNEQFF TGTGCCAGCAGCTTAACGGGTTCGGCTTACAATGAGCAGTTCTTC
TRBJ1-4 many . TRBV5-1 CASSWRGTTNEKLFF TGCGCCAGCAGCTGGAGGGGAACAACTAATGAAAAACTGTTTTTT
TRBJ2-1 few TRBD1 TRBV12-3/TRBV12-4 CASSLIGQGVWNEQFF TGTGCCAGCAGTTTAATTGGACAGGGGGTGTGGAATGAGCAGTTCTTC
TRBJ1-1 many . TRBV7-2 CASSKPFGPAEAFF TGTGCCAGCAGCAAACCTTTCGGACCGGCTGAAGCTTTCTTT
TRBJ1-4 many . TRBV28 CASTGRDEKLFF TGTGCCAGCACGGGGCGCGATGAAAAACTGTTTTTT
TRBJ2-3 many TRBD2 TRBV2 CASSSGRADKFPTDTQYF TGTGCCAGCAGTAGCGGGAGAGCCGATAAGTTCCCCACAGATACGCAGTATTTT
TRBJ2-7 few . TRBV20-1 CSARDAAGGGEQYF TGCAGTGCTAGAGACGCGGCAGGGGGGGGCGAGCAGTACTTC
TRBJ2-2 many . TRBV2 CASSQKSSNTGELFF TGTGCCAGCAGTCAGAAGTCCTCCAACACCGGGGAGCTGTTTTTT
TRBJ2-1 many . TRBV11-3 CASSLGITNEQFF TGTGCCAGCAGCTTAGGGATAACGAATGAGCAGTTCTTC
TRBJ1-5 many . TRBV5-8 CASSLLIHSNQPQHF TGTGCCAGCAGCTTGCTGATTCATAGCAATCAGCCCCAGCATTTT